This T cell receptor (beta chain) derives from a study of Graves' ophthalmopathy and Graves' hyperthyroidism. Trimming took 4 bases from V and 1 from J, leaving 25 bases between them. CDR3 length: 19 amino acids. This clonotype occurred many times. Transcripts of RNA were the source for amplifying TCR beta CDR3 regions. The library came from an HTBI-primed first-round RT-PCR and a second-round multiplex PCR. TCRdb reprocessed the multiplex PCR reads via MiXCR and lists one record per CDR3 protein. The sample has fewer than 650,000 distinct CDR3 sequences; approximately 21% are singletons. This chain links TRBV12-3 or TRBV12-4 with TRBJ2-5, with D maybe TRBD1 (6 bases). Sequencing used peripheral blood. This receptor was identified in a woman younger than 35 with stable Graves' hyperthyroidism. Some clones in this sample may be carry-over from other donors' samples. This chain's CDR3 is CASSSRTLKQGEIQETQYF. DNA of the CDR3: TGTGCCAGCAGTTCCCGCACCCTCAAACAGGGCGAGATCCAAGAGACCCAGTACTTC.